The present T cell receptor beta chain was sequenced within a study of shared clonotypes between healthy human individuals. A few counts support this clone. The antigen is not known. TCRdb's table, derived via immunoSEQ multiplex PCR, lists solely in-frame clones and lacks some. This table has about 92,000 clones, about 70% appearing once. Findings and limits, study-wide: In the sorted subsets, rarefaction showed sequencing was incomplete despite large depth. Genetic and exposure-history diversity was limited by the few donors.

V lost 3 bases, J lost 4 bases, and 12 bases lay in between. CDR1 is LNHNV and CDR2 is YYDKDF in the germline V gene (reference sequence). The CDR3 is made up of 14 amino acids. The sequencing sample was made of memory CD8+ T cells sorted from blood. Subset reported: CD45RO+ cells pooled with CCR7-negative TemRA cells. The TCR comes from a man aged 25 to 45 in good health. The chain is built from TRBV15 and TRBJ2-5, with a tentative D call TRBD2 (6 bases). This CDR3 reads CATSSRYGRETQYF. CDR3 coding DNA: TGTGCCACCAGCAGTCGTTACGGGAGAGAGACCCAGTACTTC. Full variable domain (outside the CDR3, taken from reference TRBV15 and TRBJ2-5): DAMVIQNPRYQVTQFGKPVTLSCSQTLNHNVMYWYQQKSSQAPKLLFHYYDKDFNNEADTPDNFQSRRPNTSFCFLDIRSPGLGDTAMYLCATSSRYGRETQYFGPGTRLLVL.